These 9 T cell receptor beta chains came from one sample sequenced in a study of T-cell reconstitution after alpha-beta-depleted transplantation in children. Unique molecular identifiers were built into the TCRbeta library. TCRdb reprocessed the PCR reads via MiXCR and lists one record per CDR3 protein. The sample contains around 800,000 distinct CDR3 sequences, approximately 15% of which appear only once. This specimen was PBMCs, mostly from graft donor cells, taken 360 days after TCRalphabeta/CD19-depleted stem cell transplant. All receptors come from a male patient aged 5 to 17 who had a stem cell transplant for acute lymphoblastic leukemia, so the T cells may come from the graft donor.

This clonotype was seen ten or more times. V is TRBV5-6 and J is TRBJ2-3; TRBD1 agrees at 7 bases. V was clipped by 0 bases and J by 10 bases; unmatched bases: 8. Germline V gene sequence: CDR1 SGHDT, CDR2 YYEEEE. The CDR3 sequence is 14 residues long. The CDR3 here is CASSLGQGVRPQYF. The CDR3 nucleotides read TGTGCCAGCAGCTTGGGACAGGGTGTTAGGCCGCAGTATTTT.

V usage is TRBV6-5 and J usage is TRBJ2-7; D is unresolved. The CDR3 covers 15 residues. Per the germline V gene, CDR1 is MNHEY and CDR2 is SVGAGI. Trimming took off 3 bases at V and 5 bases at J, with 17 bases between the two ends. The CDR3: CASSYSPHSRDEQYF. CDR3 in DNA: TGTGCCAGCAGTTATTCCCCCCACAGCCGTGACGAGCAGTACTTC.

In its sample, this clonotype was seen many times. The chain has TRBV5-1 and TRBJ2-4, with D unclear. V was cut by 2 bases and J by 4 bases, with 10 bases left in between. Per the germline V gene, CDR1 is SGHRS and CDR2 is YFSETQ. The CDR3 extends over 14 amino acids. The CDR3 spells CASSFMTLKNIQYF. As DNA, the CDR3 is TGCGCCAGCAGCTTCATGACTCTGAAAAACATTCAGTACTTC.

This clonotype was counted ten times or more. This chain connects TRBV12-3 or TRBV12-4 to TRBJ2-1, with D hard to call. V was trimmed by 6 bases and J by 3 bases, leaving 3 bases between them. This CDR3 spans 11 amino acids. Here the CDR3 reads CASRVYNEQFF. The CDR3 bases are TGTGCCAGCAGGGTCTACAATGAGCAGTTCTTC.

The gene calls are TRBV12-3 or TRBV12-4 and TRBJ2-7; D gene unclear. The CDR3 contains 13 residues. V lost 6 bases and J lost 2, with 11 bases in between. The CDR3 DNA reads as TGTGCCAGCAGGGATCACTTTACCTACGAGCAGTACTTC. This codes for CASRDHFTYEQYF.

This clonotype was recorded many times. V and J are TRBV5-1 and TRBJ2-7; D perhaps matches TRBD1 (6 bases). Germline CDR1 is SGHRS and CDR2 is YFSETQ. The V and J ends lost 4 bases and 3 bases respectively, with 17 bases between them. This CDR3 comprises 15 residues. In nucleotides, the CDR3 is TGCGCCAGCAGCACAGGGTCCTCGCCCTACTACGAGCAGTACTTC. Its protein product is CASSTGSSPYYEQYF.

The sample holds many counts of this clonotype. The chain joins TRBV7-9 to TRBJ2-2, with 8 bases matching TRBD2. Germline loops: CDR1 SEHNR, CDR2 FQNEAQ (reference sequence). V lost 4 bases to trimming and J lost 0 bases; unmatched junction nucleotides: 4. CDR3 length: 16 residues. CDR3: CASSSSGGANTGELFF. The CDR3 bases are TGTGCCAGCAGCTCCTCGGGGGGGGCGAACACCGGGGAGCTGTTTTTT.

The chain uses TRBV12-3 or TRBV12-4 and TRBJ2-1; 11 nucleotides match TRBD2. V trimming: 4 bases; J trimming: 9 bases; junction bases outside the gene matches: 8. CDR3 length: 15 residues. CDR3 DNA: TGTGCCAGCAGTTCATTAGCGGGAGGGTTGGGTGAGCAGTTCTTC. The encoded protein is CASSSLAGGLGEQFF.

In its sample, this clonotype was seen a few times. The J gene is TRBJ1-5, the V gene TRBV7-8; TRBD1 is a possible D gene (6 bases). V lost 4 bases and J 0 bases, leaving 19 bases between the germline ends. The CDR3 has 18 amino acids. Germline V gene lookup returns CDR1 SGHVS and CDR2 FQNEAQ. The CDR3 protein is CASSWGRTDRYSNQPQHF. DNA of the CDR3: TGTGCCAGCAGCTGGGGGAGGACAGACAGATATAGCAATCAGCCCCAGCATTTT.